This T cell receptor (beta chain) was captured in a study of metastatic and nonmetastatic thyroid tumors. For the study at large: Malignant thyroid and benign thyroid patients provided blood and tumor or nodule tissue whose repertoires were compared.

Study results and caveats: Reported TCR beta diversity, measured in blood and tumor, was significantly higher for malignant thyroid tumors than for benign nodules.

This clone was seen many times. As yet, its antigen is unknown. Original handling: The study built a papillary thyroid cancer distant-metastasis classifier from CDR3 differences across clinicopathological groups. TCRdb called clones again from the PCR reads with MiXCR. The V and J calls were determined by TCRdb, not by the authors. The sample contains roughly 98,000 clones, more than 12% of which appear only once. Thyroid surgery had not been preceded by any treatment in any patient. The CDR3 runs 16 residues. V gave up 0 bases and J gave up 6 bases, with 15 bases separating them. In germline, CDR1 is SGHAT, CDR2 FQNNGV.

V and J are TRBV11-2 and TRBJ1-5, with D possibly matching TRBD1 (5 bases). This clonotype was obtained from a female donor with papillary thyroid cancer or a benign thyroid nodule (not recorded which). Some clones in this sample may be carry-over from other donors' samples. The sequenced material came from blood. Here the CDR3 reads CASSLDSTVRVQPQHF. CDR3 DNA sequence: TGTGCCAGCAGCTTAGACTCGACAGTGCGGGTTCAGCCCCAGCATTTT. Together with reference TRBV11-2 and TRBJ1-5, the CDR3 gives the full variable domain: EAGVAQSPRYKIIEKRQSVAFWCNPISGHATLYWYQQILGQGPKLLIQFQNNGVVDDSQLPKDRFSAERLKGVDSTLKIQPAKLEDSAVYLCASSLDSTVRVQPQHFGDGTRLSIL.